These 13 T cell receptor beta chains share one sample of origin, sequenced in a study of blood T cell repertoires in COVID-19. The protocol was immunoSEQ multiplex PCR, while the TCRdb copy is restricted to in-frame clones and leaves out a portion. The sample holds approximately 150,000 clones; 85% to 90% are singletons and the top ten take roughly 2%. Input material: peripheral blood. These receptors all come from a man aged 50 or older who had recovered from COVID-19.

The chain joins TRBV3-1 (or the pseudogene TRBV3-2) to TRBJ1-2, with TRBD1 matching 11 bases. The V gene end was trimmed by 4 bases and the J gene end by 6 bases; junction bases not matched to a gene: 1. The germline V gene encodes CDR1 LGHDT and CDR2 YNNKEL (reference sequence). The CDR3 runs 13 residues. CDR3 nucleotides: TGTGCCAGCAGCCGGGACAGGGGGGATGGCTACACCTTC. As protein: CASSRDRGDGYTF.

This sequence joins TRBV7-3 and TRBJ2-1; 9 nucleotides align to TRBD1. Germline CDR1 SGHTA, CDR2 FQGTGA. This CDR3 is built from 15 residues. With V trimmed by 7 bases and J by 6 bases, 10 bases remained unmatched. CDR3 nucleotides: TGTGCCAGCAACGAACCGGGACAGGGAGTCAATGAGCAGTTCTTC. Its protein product is CASNEPGQGVNEQFF.

This clone was picked up one time. The chain combines TRBV5-1 with TRBJ2-1, with 13 bases fitting TRBD2. The length of the CDR3 is 15 residues. V lost 3 bases, J lost 6 bases, and 3 bases stayed unmatched. Germline loops: CDR1 SGHRS, CDR2 YFSETQ. The DNA of the CDR3 is TGCGCCAGCAGCTCGGGACTAGCGGGGCCCAATGAGCAGTTCTTC. This encodes CASSSGLAGPNEQFF.

The gene calls are TRBV19 and TRBJ1-2; no reliable D call. The germline gives CDR1 LNHDA, CDR2 SQIVND (reference sequence). The CDR3 extends over 12 amino acids. V lost 6 bases and J 8 bases, leaving 13 bases between the germline ends. The CDR3 nucleotides read TGTGCCAGTAGCCCGGTGGGGAGCGGCTACACCTTC. As protein: CASSPVGSGYTF.

The CDR3 DNA reads TGCAGCGAAGGGACAGGGGGCTCTCTAGGCGCTGAAGCTTTCTTT. Translation: CSEGTGGSLGAEAFF. This chain joins TRBV29-1 and TRBJ1-1, with 12 bases identical to TRBD1. Germline CDR1 reads SQVTM; CDR2 reads ANQGSEA. The CDR3 totals 15 residues. The V gene end was trimmed by 7 bases and the J gene end by 6 bases; junction bases not matched to a gene: 12.

This clone was observed a single time. The rearrangement links TRBV24-1 to TRBJ1-1; TRBD1 matches 8 bases. CDR3 length: 18 amino acids. The V gene end was trimmed by 6 bases and the J gene end by 7 bases; junction bases not matched to a gene: 21. Germline lookup yields CDR1 KGHDR and CDR2 SFDVKD. The CDR3 reads CATSPTWGGRGPNGEAFF. The DNA of the CDR3 is TGTGCCACCAGTCCAACCTGGGGGGGCAGGGGGCCCAATGGTGAAGCTTTCTTT.

The rearrangement links TRBV5-1 to TRBJ2-2, with 9 bases matching TRBD2. The CDR3 is 17 residues long. Per germline, CDR1 SGHRS and CDR2 YFSETQ. The junction had 12 bases not matched to a gene; V was cut back by 4 bases and J by 5 bases. As DNA, the CDR3 is TGCGCCAGCAGCACGGCAGCGGGGGGAAGTGGGACCGGGGAGCTGTTTTTT. It translates to CASSTAAGGSGTGELFF.

V is TRBV19 and J is TRBJ1-2; 9 positions agree with TRBD1. V shed 5 bases and J 4 bases; nucleotides not matched to a gene: 8. The CDR3 is 15 residues long. Germline CDR1 LNHDA, CDR2 SQIVND (reference sequence). The chain's CDR3 is CASSVYRGLSYGYTF. In nucleotides, the CDR3 is TGTGCCAGTAGTGTCTACAGGGGGCTTAGCTATGGCTACACCTTC.

The chain carries TRBV4-3 and TRBJ2-1; 8 bases are shared with TRBD2. In germline, CDR1 is LGHNA, CDR2 YSLEER. Trimming at V came to 0 bases and at J to 5 bases, leaving 9 bases not matched to a gene. The CDR3 sequence is 17 residues long. This CDR3 is CASSQEIARGVNNEQFF. In DNA, the CDR3 is TGCGCCAGCAGCCAAGAAATTGCGCGGGGGGTAAACAATGAGCAGTTCTTC.

This clone turned up a few times. This sequence joins TRBV27 and TRBJ2-7, with 12 bases aligning to TRBD2. Looked up from germline, CDR1 is MNHEY and CDR2 is SMNVEV (reference sequence). The J segment lost 7 bases and the V segment lost 3 bases, leaving 4 bases of the junction unmatched. The CDR3 is 14 residues long. The CDR3 region has the DNA TGTGCCAGCAGTTTCCTAGCGGGAGGGCAAGAGCAGTACTTC. Translated, it gives CASSFLAGGQEQYF.

V gene TRBV5-4 combines with J gene TRBJ2-5; D is ambiguous. This CDR3 comprises 14 residues. CDR1 and CDR2 from the germline V gene are SGHNT and YYREEE (reference sequence). Trimming cost V 0 bases and J 4 bases, with 10 bases left between them. In DNA, the CDR3 is TGTGCCAGCAGCTTGGGTCAGCGACCAGAGACCCAGTACTTC. Protein: CASSLGQRPETQYF.

The chain joins TRBV2 to TRBJ2-2, with a tentative D call TRBD2 (7 bases). The ends were cut back, 3 bases at V and 4 bases at J, with 15 bases in the middle. The CDR3 is 16 residues long. Germline V gives CDR1 SNHLY, CDR2 FYNNEI. CDR3 sequence reads: CASSDRGGARTGELFF. In nucleotides, the CDR3 is TGTGCCAGCAGTGATCGAGGGGGGGCTCGCACCGGGGAGCTGTTTTTT.

The chain carries TRBV27 and TRBJ2-7, with 8 bases identical to TRBD1. Germline values: CDR1 MNHEY, CDR2 SMNVEV (reference sequence). This CDR3 is built from 15 residues. Losses at the gene ends were 4 bases for V and 3 bases for J; bases not matched to a gene: 8. The DNA for the CDR3 is TGTGCCAGCAGTTACGGGACAGGTAATGTCTACGAGCAGTACTTC. Translation: CASSYGTGNVYEQYF.